This entry lists 9 T cell receptor beta chains sequenced from one sample in a study of cytotoxic CD8 clonotypes in ibrutinib-treated CLL. Sequenced by immunoSEQ multiplex PCR; TCRdb stores in-frame clones only, minus some. The table lists just under 70,000 clones, roughly two thirds of them singletons. This specimen consisted of PBMCs, obtained after 12 months of ibrutinib treatment. The source is a human donor with chronic lymphocytic leukemia.

This clone appeared a few times. This chain's CDR3 is CASSLWTAKGGYEQYF. CDR3 nucleotides: TGTGCCAGCAGCTTATGGACAGCCAAAGGGGGCTACGAGCAGTACTTC. The chain is built from TRBV7-9 and TRBJ2-7, with a possible D match to TRBD1 (6 bases). V lost 2 bases and J lost 3, with 17 bases in between. This CDR3 region has 16 residues. Germline CDR1 reads SEHNR; CDR2 reads FQNEAQ (reference sequence). Based on the CDR3 plus reference TRBV7-9 and TRBJ2-7, the full variable domain is DTGVSQNPRHKITKRGQNVTFRCDPISEHNRLYWYRQTLGQGPEFLTYFQNEAQLEKSRLLSDRFSAERPKGSFSTLEIQRTEQGDSAMYLCASSLWTAKGGYEQYFGPGTRLTVT.

The rearrangement links TRBV7-6 to TRBJ2-7; TRBD1 matches 7 bases. Germline trimming cut 1 base from V and 3 bases from J; bases unmatched to any gene: 9. Germline V gene lookup returns CDR1 SGHVS and CDR2 FNYEAQ. The CDR3 is 16 residues long. The CDR3 sequence is CASSLGTGTDFYEQYF. The CDR3 DNA sequence: TGTGCCAGCAGCTTAGGTACTGGGACAGATTTCTACGAGCAGTACTTC.

The J gene is TRBJ2-7, the V gene TRBV6-1, with 11 bases matching TRBD1. The V and J ends lost 4 bases and 3 bases, in that order; junction bases with no gene match: 8. CDR1 and CDR2 from the germline V gene are MNHNS and SASEGT. The CDR3 is made up of 16 amino acids. CDR3 region: CASSVPGQGDLYEQYF. For the CDR3, the DNA is TGTGCCAGCAGTGTGCCGGGACAGGGGGATCTCTACGAGCAGTACTTC.

This clone was detected once. This chain links TRBV7-3 with TRBJ2-6; a weak D match, TRBD1 (6 bases). Germline V lookup: CDR1 SGHTA, CDR2 FQGTGA. Trimming cost V 4 bases and J 5 bases, with 21 bases left between them. The CDR3 extends over 18 amino acids. CDR3: CASSSGTRLQSRANVLTF. The DNA for the CDR3 is TGTGCCAGCAGCTCGGGGACACGCTTACAAAGTCGGGCCAACGTCCTGACTTTC.

Of note for this clone: The junction departs from germline at one end; a sequencing error may be responsible. The chain is built from TRBV20-1 and TRBJ1-2; D call uncertain. CDR1 and CDR2 from the germline V gene are DFQATT and SNEGSKA (reference sequence). The CDR3 loop spans 10 amino acids. The CDR3 loop is CSARGPLNVF. DNA of the CDR3: TGCAGTGCTAGAGGCCCCCTTAACGTCTTC.

Only a few counts were recorded for this clone. The CDR3 coding sequence is TGTGCCAGTAGTATTCAGTGGAGAGCGAGGGGCTCCTACGAGCAGTACTTC. Translating it yields CASSIQWRARGSYEQYF. The chain employs TRBV19 and TRBJ2-7, with D possibly being TRBD1 or TRBD2 (5 bases each). CDR3 size: 17 residues. The germline V gene has CDR1 LNHDA and CDR2 SQIVND (reference sequence). The V and J ends lost 3 bases and 0 bases respectively, with 18 bases between them.

This chain uses TRBV7-2 with TRBJ1-1; no clear D gene. Germline V lookup: CDR1 SGHTA, CDR2 FQGNSA. CDR3 length equals 14 residues. Trimming stripped 5 bases from V and 8 bases from J, with 18 bases between. The CDR3 DNA reads TGTGCCAGCAGCCCCAGTATGTGGGTTGGGGAAGCTTTCTTT. Translating gives CASSPSMWVGEAFF.

In DNA, the CDR3 is TGTGCCAGCAGTTTAAGCTCGCGGGGGGGCTACACCTTC. Its protein product is CASSLSSRGGYTF. The genes are TRBV27 and TRBJ1-2; D is perhaps TRBD1 (5 bases). V was shortened by 2 bases and J by 8 bases, with 12 bases between the two germline ends. This CDR3 comprises 13 residues. Germline loops: CDR1 MNHEY, CDR2 SMNVEV (reference sequence).

The chain combines TRBV4-1 with TRBJ2-5; D might be TRBD1 or TRBD2, each matching 5 bases. The CDR3 sequence is 17 residues long. Trimming took off 3 bases at V and 1 base at J, with 18 bases between the two ends. Germline V gene data show CDR1 as MGHRA and CDR2 as YSYEKL. The CDR3 reads CASSHEADKYFQETQYF. The CDR3 nucleotides are TGCGCCAGCAGCCATGAAGCGGACAAATACTTCCAAGAGACCCAGTACTTC.